This T cell receptor beta chain was recovered during a study of technical replicates of blood from several donors. Assay: immunoSEQ multiplex PCR; the TCRdb copy retains only in-frame clones and omits some. The table has more than 70,000 clones, around 90% seen once. Material: T cells isolated from PBMCs. The receptor comes from a human donor in good health.

Written as DNA, the CDR3 is TGTGCCAGCAGCTCCACTAGCGGGAGCTCCTACAATGAGCAGTTCTTC. It specifies CASSSTSGSSYNEQFF. This rearrangement joins TRBV11-3 to TRBJ2-1, with TRBD2 identical over 11 bases. The CDR3 consists of 16 residues. Germline V gene data show CDR1 as SGHNT and CDR2 as YENEEA. With V trimmed by 4 bases and J by 0 bases, 2 bases remained unmatched.